The clone carrying this TCR beta chain was counted many times. The antigen remains undetermined. The germline CDR1 and CDR2 sequences are DFQATT and SNEGSKA (reference sequence). This CDR3 is 12 amino acids long. V was trimmed by 0 bases and J by 5 bases, leaving 5 bases between them. This entry is derived from a study of neurological immune-mediated disorders. 5'RACE with 10-nucleotide random UMIs generated the cDNA. In each sequencing run, over 170 million TCR-beta sequences were generated from 15-18 subjects. From the 5' RACE reads, TCRdb called clonotypes with MiXCR, one entry per CDR3 protein. The sample records approximately 70,000 distinct CDR3 sequences, 3.9% being singletons. Overall study results and limits: While HTLV-1-associated myelopathy showed the greatest TCR clonal expansion, multiple sclerosis showed the least, falling below healthy controls.

The origin of this receptor is a man aged 25 to 40 with multiple sclerosis. The chain couples TRBV20-1 to TRBJ1-5; D is uncertain. What was sequenced was PBMCs. CDR3 in amino acids: CSAREGDQPQHF. The CDR3 region has the DNA TGCAGTGCTAGAGAAGGCGATCAGCCCCAGCATTTT.